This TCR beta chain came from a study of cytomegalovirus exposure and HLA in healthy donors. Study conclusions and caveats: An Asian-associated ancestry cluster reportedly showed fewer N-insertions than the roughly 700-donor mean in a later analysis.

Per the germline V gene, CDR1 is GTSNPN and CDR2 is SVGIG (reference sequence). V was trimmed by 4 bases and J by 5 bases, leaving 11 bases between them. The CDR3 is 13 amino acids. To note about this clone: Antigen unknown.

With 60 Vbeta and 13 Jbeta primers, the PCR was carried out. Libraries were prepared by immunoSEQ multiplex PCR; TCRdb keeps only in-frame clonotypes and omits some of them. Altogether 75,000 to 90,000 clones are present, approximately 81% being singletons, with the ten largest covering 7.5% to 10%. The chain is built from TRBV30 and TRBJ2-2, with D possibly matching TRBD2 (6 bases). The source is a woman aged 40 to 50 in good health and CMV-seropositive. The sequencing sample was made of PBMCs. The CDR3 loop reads CAWKRGSTGELFF. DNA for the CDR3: TGTGCCTGGAAACGGGGGAGTACCGGGGAGCTGTTTTTT.